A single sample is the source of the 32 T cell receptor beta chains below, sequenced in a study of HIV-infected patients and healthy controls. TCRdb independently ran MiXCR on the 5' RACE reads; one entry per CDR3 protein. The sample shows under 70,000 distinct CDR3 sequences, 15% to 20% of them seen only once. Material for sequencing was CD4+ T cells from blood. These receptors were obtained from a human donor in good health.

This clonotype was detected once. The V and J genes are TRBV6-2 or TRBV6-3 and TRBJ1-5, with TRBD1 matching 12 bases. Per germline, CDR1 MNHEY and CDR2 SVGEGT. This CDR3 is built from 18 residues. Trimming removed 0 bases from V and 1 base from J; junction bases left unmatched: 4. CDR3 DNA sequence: TGTGCCAGCAGTTACTCGAGGGACAGGGGGCGAAGCAATCAGCCCCAGCATTTT. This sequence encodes CASSYSRDRGRSNQPQHF.

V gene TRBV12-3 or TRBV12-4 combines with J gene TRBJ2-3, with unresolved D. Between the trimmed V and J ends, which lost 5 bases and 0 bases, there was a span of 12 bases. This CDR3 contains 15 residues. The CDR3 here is CASSLSRVSTDTQYF. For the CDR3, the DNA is TGTGCCAGCAGTCTCTCTAGGGTTAGCACAGATACGCAGTATTTT.

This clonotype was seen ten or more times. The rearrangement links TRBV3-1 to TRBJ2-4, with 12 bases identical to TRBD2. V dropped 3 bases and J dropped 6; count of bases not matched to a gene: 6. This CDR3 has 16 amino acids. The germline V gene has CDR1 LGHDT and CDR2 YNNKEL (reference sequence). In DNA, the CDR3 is TGTGCCAGCAGCCAGCTAGCGGGAGGGCCTATAAACATTCAGTACTTC. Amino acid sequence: CASSQLAGGPINIQYF.

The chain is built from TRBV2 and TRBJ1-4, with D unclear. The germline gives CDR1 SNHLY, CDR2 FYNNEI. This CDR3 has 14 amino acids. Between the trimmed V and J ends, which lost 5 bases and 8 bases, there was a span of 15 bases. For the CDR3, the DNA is TGTGCCAGCAGTAAGACAAGCTCAGGCGAAAAACTGTTTTTT. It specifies CASSKTSSGEKLFF.

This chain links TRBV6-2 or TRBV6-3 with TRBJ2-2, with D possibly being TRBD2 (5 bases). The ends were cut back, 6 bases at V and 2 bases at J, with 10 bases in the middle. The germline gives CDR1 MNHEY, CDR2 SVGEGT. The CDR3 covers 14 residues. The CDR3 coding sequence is TGTGCCAGCAGCCCTGGAGGAAACACCGGGGAGCTGTTTTTT. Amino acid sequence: CASSPGGNTGELFF.

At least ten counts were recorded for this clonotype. The CDR3 sequence: CASSLAAYQETQYF. The CDR3 DNA sequence: TGTGCCAGCAGCTTAGCAGCGTACCAAGAGACCCAGTACTTC. This chain connects TRBV7-8 to TRBJ2-5; no firm D call. Trimming left V 0 bases short and J 0 bases short, with 5 bases between. The germline gives CDR1 SGHVS, CDR2 FQNEAQ. The CDR3 has 14 residues. Supplemented by reference TRBV7-8 and TRBJ2-5, the full variable domain reads GAGVSQSPRYKVAKRGQDVALRCDPISGHVSLFWYQQALGQGPEFLTYFQNEAQLDKSGLPSDRFFAERPEGSVSTLKIQRTQQEDSAVYLCASSLAAYQETQYFGPGTRLLVL.

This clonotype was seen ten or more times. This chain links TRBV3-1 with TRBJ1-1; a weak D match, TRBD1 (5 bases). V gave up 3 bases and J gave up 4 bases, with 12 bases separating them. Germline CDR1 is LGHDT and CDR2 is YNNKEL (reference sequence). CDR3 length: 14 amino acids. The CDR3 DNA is TGTGCCAGCAGCCATATCGGGCAGGGCACTGAAGCTTTCTTT. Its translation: CASSHIGQGTEAFF.

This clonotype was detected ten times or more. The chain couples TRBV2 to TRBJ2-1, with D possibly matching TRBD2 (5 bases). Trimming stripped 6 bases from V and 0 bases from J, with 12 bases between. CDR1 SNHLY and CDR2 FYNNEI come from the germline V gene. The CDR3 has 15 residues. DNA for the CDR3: TGTGCCAGCAGGGACCCGAGGGCCTCCTACAATGAGCAGTTCTTC. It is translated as CASRDPRASYNEQFF.

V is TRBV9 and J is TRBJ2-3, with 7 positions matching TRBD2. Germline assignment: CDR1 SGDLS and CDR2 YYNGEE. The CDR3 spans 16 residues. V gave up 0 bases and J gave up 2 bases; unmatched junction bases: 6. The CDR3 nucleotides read TGTGCCAGCAGCGTAGTCGGGGGGTTCCCCACAGATACGCAGTATTTT. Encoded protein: CASSVVGGFPTDTQYF.

This CDR3 is CASSFGPVSFQQFF. For the CDR3, the DNA is TGTGCCAGCAGCTTCGGTCCTGTCAGTTTTCAGCAGTTCTTC. The V call is TRBV5-5, the J call TRBJ2-1; D is unresolved. The CDR3 has 14 amino acids. Looked up from germline, CDR1 is SGHKS and CDR2 is YYEKEE (reference sequence). Trimming left V 2 bases short and J 11 bases short, with 17 bases between.

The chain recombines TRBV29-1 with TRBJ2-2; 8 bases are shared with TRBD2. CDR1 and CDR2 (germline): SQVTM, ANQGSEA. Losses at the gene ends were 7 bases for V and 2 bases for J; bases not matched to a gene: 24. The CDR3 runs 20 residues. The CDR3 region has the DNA TGCAGCGCCGGAGGACACCCGACCGGGGGGGGGGTACTTAACACCGGGGAGCTGTTTTTT. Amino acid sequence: CSAGGHPTGGGVLNTGELFF.

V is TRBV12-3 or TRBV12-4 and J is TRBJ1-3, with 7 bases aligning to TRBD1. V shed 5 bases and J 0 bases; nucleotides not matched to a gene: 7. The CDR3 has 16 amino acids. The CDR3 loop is CASSPGQALSGNTIYF. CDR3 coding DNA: TGTGCCAGCAGTCCAGGACAGGCCCTCTCTGGAAACACCATATATTTT.

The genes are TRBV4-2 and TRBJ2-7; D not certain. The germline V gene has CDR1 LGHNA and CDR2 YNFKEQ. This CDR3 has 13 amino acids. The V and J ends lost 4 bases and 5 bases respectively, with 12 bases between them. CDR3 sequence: CASSRNVDNEQYF. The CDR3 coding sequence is TGTGCCAGCAGCCGTAATGTCGACAACGAGCAGTACTTC.

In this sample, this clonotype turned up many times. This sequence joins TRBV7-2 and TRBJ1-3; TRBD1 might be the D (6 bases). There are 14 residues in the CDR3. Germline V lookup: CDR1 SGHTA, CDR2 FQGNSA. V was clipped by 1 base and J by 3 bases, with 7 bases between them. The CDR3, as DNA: TGTGCCAGCAGCTTAGTACAGGGTGGAAACACCATATATTTT. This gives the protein CASSLVQGGNTIYF.

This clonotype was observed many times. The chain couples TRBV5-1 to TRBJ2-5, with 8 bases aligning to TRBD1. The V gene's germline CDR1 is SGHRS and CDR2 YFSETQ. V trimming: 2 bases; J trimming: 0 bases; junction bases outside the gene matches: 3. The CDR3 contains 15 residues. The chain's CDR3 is CASSLDRGHQETQYF. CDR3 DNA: TGCGCCAGCAGCTTAGACAGGGGCCACCAAGAGACCCAGTACTTC.

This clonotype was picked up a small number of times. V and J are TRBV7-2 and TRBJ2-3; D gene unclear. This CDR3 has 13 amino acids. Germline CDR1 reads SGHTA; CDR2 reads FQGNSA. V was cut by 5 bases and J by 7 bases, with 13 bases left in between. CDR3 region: CASSLNPINTQYF. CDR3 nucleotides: TGTGCCAGCAGCCTCAATCCGATAAATACGCAGTATTTT. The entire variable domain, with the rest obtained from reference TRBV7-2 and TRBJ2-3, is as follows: GAGVSQSPSNKVTEKGKDVELRCDPISGHTALYWYRQSLGQGLEFLIYFQGNSAPDKSGLPSDRFSAERTGGSVSTLTIQRTQQEDSAVYLCASSLNPINTQYFGPGTRLTVL.

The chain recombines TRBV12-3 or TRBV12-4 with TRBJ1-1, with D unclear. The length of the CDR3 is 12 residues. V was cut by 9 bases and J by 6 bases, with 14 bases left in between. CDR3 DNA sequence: TGTGCCAGTGCGAATGGGTGGGCTGAAGCTTTCTTT. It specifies CASANGWAEAFF.

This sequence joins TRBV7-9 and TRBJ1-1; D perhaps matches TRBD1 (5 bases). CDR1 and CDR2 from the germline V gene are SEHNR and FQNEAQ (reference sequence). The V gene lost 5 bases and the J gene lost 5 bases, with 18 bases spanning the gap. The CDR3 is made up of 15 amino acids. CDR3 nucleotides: TGTGCCAGCAGCCCTAAAGCAGCGACAGCGACTGAAGCTTTCTTT. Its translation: CASSPKAATATEAFF. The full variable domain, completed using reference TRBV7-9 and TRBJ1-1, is DTGVSQNPRHKITKRGQNVTFRCDPISEHNRLYWYRQTLGQGPEFLTYFQNEAQLEKSRLLSDRFSAERPKGSFSTLEIQRTEQGDSAMYLCASSPKAATATEAFFGQGTRLTVV.

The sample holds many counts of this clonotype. The DNA for the CDR3 is TGCAGTGCTAGAGGAAGGACAGGGTCCCCAGATAGTGGCTACACCTTC. Protein sequence: CSARGRTGSPDSGYTF. The chain combines TRBV20-1 with TRBJ1-2, with 8 bases lining up with TRBD1. The germline CDR1 and CDR2 sequences are DFQATT and SNEGSKA (reference sequence). The CDR3 extends over 16 amino acids. The junction had 14 bases not matched to a gene; V was cut back by 1 base and J by 7 bases.

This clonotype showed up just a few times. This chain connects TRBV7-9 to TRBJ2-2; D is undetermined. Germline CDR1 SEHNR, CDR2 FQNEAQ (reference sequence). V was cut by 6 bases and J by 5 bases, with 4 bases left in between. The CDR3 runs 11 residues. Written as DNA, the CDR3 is TGTGCCAGCAGTCTTACCGGGGAGCTGTTTTTT. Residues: CASSLTGELFF.

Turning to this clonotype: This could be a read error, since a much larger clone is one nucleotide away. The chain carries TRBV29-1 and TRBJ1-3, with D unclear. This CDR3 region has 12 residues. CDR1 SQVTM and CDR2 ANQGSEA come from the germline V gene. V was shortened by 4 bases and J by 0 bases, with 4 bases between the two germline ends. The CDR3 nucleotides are TGCAGCGTTGGGGGCTCTGGAAACACCATATATTTT. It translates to CSVGGSGNTIYF.

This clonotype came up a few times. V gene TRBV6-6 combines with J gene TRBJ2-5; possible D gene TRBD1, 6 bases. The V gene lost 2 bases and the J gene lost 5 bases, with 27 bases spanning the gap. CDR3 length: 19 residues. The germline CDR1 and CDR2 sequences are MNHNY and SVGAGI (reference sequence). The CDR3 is CASSYPPATPLQGLETQYF. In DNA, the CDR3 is TGTGCCAGCAGTTACCCGCCAGCCACTCCTCTACAGGGTCTCGAGACCCAGTACTTC.

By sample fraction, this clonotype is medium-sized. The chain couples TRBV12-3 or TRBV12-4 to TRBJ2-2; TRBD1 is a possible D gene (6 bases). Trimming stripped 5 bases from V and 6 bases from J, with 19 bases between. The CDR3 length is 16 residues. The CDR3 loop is CASSDRIGERSGELFF. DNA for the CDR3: TGTGCCAGCAGTGACAGGATTGGAGAGCGATCCGGGGAGCTGTTTTTT.

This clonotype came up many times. CDR3 sequence (DNA): TGCAGTGCTAGACGGCAGCCGATCAGCACAGATACGCAGTATTTT. Translating it yields CSARRQPISTDTQYF. This chain links TRBV20-1 with TRBJ2-3; D not resolved. The CDR3 has 15 amino acids. V was pared by 2 bases and J by 0 bases, with 12 bases between. Per germline, CDR1 DFQATT and CDR2 SNEGSKA (reference sequence).

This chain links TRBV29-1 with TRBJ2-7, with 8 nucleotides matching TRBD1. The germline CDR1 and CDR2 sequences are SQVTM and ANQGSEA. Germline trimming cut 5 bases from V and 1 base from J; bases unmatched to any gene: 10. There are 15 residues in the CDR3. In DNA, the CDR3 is TGCAGCGTTCGTCCCGGGACAGGCAGTTCCTACGAGCAGTACTTC. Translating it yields CSVRPGTGSSYEQYF.

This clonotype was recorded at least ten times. In nucleotides, the CDR3 is TGTGCCAGCAGTTTACGGCTTGGGACCTTTAACACCGGGGAGCTGTTTTTT. Its translation: CASSLRLGTFNTGELFF. This chain joins TRBV12-3 or TRBV12-4 and TRBJ2-2; D could derive from TRBD1 or TRBD2 (5 bases each). This CDR3 is built from 17 residues. V lost 2 bases to trimming and J lost 2 bases, with 15 bases between them.

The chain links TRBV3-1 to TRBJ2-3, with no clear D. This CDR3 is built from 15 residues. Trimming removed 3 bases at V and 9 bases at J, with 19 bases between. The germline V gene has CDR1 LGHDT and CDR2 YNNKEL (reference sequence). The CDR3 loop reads CASSHKNLFVRTQYF. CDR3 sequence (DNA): TGTGCCAGCAGCCATAAGAATCTTTTTGTGAGGACGCAGTATTTT.

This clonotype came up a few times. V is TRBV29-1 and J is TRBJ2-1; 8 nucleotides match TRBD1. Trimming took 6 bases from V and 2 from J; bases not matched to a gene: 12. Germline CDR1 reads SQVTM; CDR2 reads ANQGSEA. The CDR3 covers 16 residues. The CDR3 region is CSVAPMTGAPYNEQFF. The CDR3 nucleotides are TGCAGCGTGGCACCTATGACAGGGGCTCCCTACAATGAGCAGTTCTTC.

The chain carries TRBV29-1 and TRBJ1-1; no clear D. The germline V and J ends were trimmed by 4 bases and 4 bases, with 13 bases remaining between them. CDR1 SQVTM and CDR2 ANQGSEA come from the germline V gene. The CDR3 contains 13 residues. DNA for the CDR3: TGCAGCGTTGTAAGGAAGTTTGGCACTGAAGCTTTCTTT. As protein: CSVVRKFGTEAFF. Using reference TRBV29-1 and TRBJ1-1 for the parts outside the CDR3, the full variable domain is SAVISQKPSRDICQRGTSLTIQCQVDSQVTMMFWYRQQPGQSLTLIATANQGSEATYESGFVIDKFPISRPNLTFSTLTVSNMSPEDSSIYLCSVVRKFGTEAFFGQGTRLTVV.

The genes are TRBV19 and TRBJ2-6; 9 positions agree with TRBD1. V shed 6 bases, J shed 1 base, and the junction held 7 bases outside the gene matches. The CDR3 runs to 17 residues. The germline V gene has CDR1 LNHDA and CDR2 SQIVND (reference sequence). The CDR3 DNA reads TGTGCCAGTAGCCCCGGGACAGGGAGGTCTGGGGCCAACGTCCTGACTTTC. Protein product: CASSPGTGRSGANVLTF.

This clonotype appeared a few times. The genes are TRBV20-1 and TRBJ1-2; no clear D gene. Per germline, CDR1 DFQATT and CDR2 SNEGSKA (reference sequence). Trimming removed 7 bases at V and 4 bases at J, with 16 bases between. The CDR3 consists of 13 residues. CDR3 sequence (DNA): TGCAGTGTTCAGAGCGCGTGGAGCTATGGCTACACCTTC. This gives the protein CSVQSAWSYGYTF.

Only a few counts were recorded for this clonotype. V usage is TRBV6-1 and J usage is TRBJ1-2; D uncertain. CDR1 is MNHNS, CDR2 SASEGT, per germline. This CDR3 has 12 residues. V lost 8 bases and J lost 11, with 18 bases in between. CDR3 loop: CASGHPSGKYTF. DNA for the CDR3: TGTGCCAGCGGGCATCCGTCGGGGAAATACACCTTC.